The rows below give T cell receptor beta chains drawn from one sample of a study of cytomegalovirus exposure and HLA in healthy donors. The method was immunoSEQ multiplex PCR; TCRdb's version includes in-frame clones alone and lacks a portion of them. The sample lists under 200,000 clones; over 65% were seen once. The material sequenced was PBMCs. The receptors originated from a woman in her 30s in good health and CMV-seronegative. The CDR3 runs from the conserved cysteine through the conserved F or W. The order of the fields is D gene, clone size, V gene, J gene, CDR3 DNA, CDR3 protein. D genes are given only for firm matches. Not all rows give a size; the values are once, few, many and, for expanded clones, a class.

d_call: -; clone_size: -; v_call: TRBV4-1; j_call: TRBJ2-7; cdr3_nt: TGCGCCAGCAGCCAATCCTTAGGGACAAGCTACGAGCAGTACTTC; cdr3_aa: CASSQSLGTSYEQYF
d_call: -; clone_size: -; v_call: TRBV5-1; j_call: TRBJ1-4; cdr3_nt: TGCGCCAGCAGCTTGTCCCGAGGTACTAATGAAAAACTGTTTTTT; cdr3_aa: CASSLSRGTNEKLFF
d_call: -; clone_size: -; v_call: TRBV5-1; j_call: TRBJ1-5; cdr3_nt: TGCGCCCCCCCCAACCTAAATCAGCCCCAGCATTTT; cdr3_aa: CAPPNLNQPQHF
d_call: -; clone_size: -; v_call: TRBV5-6; j_call: TRBJ2-5; cdr3_nt: TGTGCCAGCAGCTTCTTTAGGTCCCTTAGGGGGGAGACCCAGTACTTC; cdr3_aa: CASSFFRSLRGETQYF
d_call: TRBD1; clone_size: few; v_call: TRBV6-1; j_call: TRBJ2-2; cdr3_nt: TGTGCCAGCAGTGCCCTGGGACAGGGTACCGGGGAGCTGTTTTTT; cdr3_aa: CASSALGQGTGELFF
d_call: -; clone_size: -; v_call: TRBV5-8; j_call: TRBJ1-2; cdr3_nt: TGTGCCAGCAGCTTAACGACAGTGGGCTATGGCTACACCTTC; cdr3_aa: CASSLTTVGYGYTF
d_call: TRBD1; clone_size: -; v_call: TRBV5-5; j_call: TRBJ1-5; cdr3_nt: TGTGCCAGCAGCTGGCAGGGGGTTGGAGGTCAGCCCCAGCATTTT; cdr3_aa: CASSWQGVGGQPQHF
d_call: TRBD2; clone_size: -; v_call: TRBV7-2; j_call: TRBJ2-3; cdr3_nt: TGTGCCAGCAAGTCGGGTAGCGGGATCAGCACAGATACGCAGTATTTT; cdr3_aa: CASKSGSGISTDTQYF
d_call: TRBD2; clone_size: -; v_call: TRBV2; j_call: TRBJ2-3; cdr3_nt: TGTGCCAGCAGTGAACCGCTAGCGGGGGGAATAGGCACAGATACGCAGTATTTT; cdr3_aa: CASSEPLAGGIGTDTQYF
d_call: -; clone_size: -; v_call: TRBV29-1; j_call: TRBJ2-1; cdr3_nt: TGCAGCGTTGCAGCCTACAATGAGCAGTTCTTC; cdr3_aa: CSVAAYNEQFF
d_call: -; clone_size: -; v_call: TRBV6-1; j_call: TRBJ2-5; cdr3_nt: TGTGCCAGCAACCGGTACCAAGAGACCCAGTACTTC; cdr3_aa: CASNRYQETQYF
d_call: TRBD1; clone_size: -; v_call: TRBV5-1; j_call: TRBJ2-5; cdr3_nt: TGCGCCAGCAGCCCGACAGGGGCCCAAGAGACCCAGTACTTC; cdr3_aa: CASSPTGAQETQYF
d_call: -; clone_size: -; v_call: TRBV4-1; j_call: TRBJ2-5; cdr3_nt: TGCGCCAGCAGCCAAGATCTGGTCTACGGGGAGACCCAGTACTTC; cdr3_aa: CASSQDLVYGETQYF
d_call: TRBD2; clone_size: -; v_call: TRBV18; j_call: TRBJ2-7; cdr3_nt: TGTGCCAGCTCACCAACTAGCGGGGGCTCCTACGAGCAGTACTTC; cdr3_aa: CASSPTSGGSYEQYF
d_call: TRBD2; clone_size: once; v_call: TRBV5-1; j_call: TRBJ2-1; cdr3_nt: TGCGCCAGCAGCTTGGGGCGGGGTGCGGGGGGATACAATGAGCAGTTCTTC; cdr3_aa: CASSLGRGAGGYNEQFF
d_call: -; clone_size: -; v_call: TRBV5-6; j_call: TRBJ2-7; cdr3_nt: TGTGCCAGCAGCACCACGACAGAATTCTACTCCTACGAGCAGTACTTC; cdr3_aa: CASSTTTEFYSYEQYF
d_call: TRBD1; clone_size: -; v_call: TRBV11-2; j_call: TRBJ1-2; cdr3_nt: TGTGCCAGCAGCTCCGGACAGGGGTATGGCTACACCTTC; cdr3_aa: CASSSGQGYGYTF
d_call: -; clone_size: -; v_call: TRBV9; j_call: TRBJ2-5; cdr3_nt: TGTGCCAGCAGCAGCCGGGGGGGACAGCAAGAGACCCAGTACTTC; cdr3_aa: CASSSRGGQQETQYF
d_call: -; clone_size: -; v_call: TRBV6-5; j_call: TRBJ2-7; cdr3_nt: TGTGCCAGCAGCTACAGGGGGGGAAGTAGCTCCTACGAGCAGTACTTC; cdr3_aa: CASSYRGGSSSYEQYF
d_call: -; clone_size: few; v_call: TRBV11-2; j_call: TRBJ2-7; cdr3_nt: TGTGCCAGCAGCTTTGCTGAGTTTGCGTCCTACGAGCAGTACTTC; cdr3_aa: CASSFAEFASYEQYF
d_call: -; clone_size: few; v_call: TRBV19; j_call: TRBJ1-2; cdr3_nt: TGTGCCAGTACCCTCAAAAGGATGATCAGAGGGTATGGCTACACCTTC; cdr3_aa: CASTLKRMIRGYGYTF
d_call: -; clone_size: -; v_call: TRBV7-6; j_call: TRBJ2-1; cdr3_nt: TGTGCCAGCAGCTTTCGGGGGACCTTTTCCTACAATGAGCAGTTCTTC; cdr3_aa: CASSFRGTFSYNEQFF
d_call: -; clone_size: -; v_call: TRBV7-9; j_call: TRBJ2-5; cdr3_nt: TGTGCCAGCAGCCTTAGCGGGACCCAGTACTTC; cdr3_aa: CASSLSGTQYF
d_call: -; clone_size: -; v_call: TRBV9; j_call: TRBJ2-1; cdr3_nt: TGTGCCAGCAGCGTAGAAGCAGGAATGGATCCCTACAATGAGCAGTTCTTC; cdr3_aa: CASSVEAGMDPYNEQFF
d_call: -; clone_size: -; v_call: TRBV11-2; j_call: TRBJ2-7; cdr3_nt: TGTGCCAGCAGCTTAGGTACAGGTTACGAGCAGTACTTC; cdr3_aa: CASSLGTGYEQYF
d_call: -; clone_size: -; v_call: TRBV11-2; j_call: TRBJ2-3; cdr3_nt: TGTGCCAGCAGTCCTCTAGCGAGAGAGTTCACAGATACGCAGTATTTT; cdr3_aa: CASSPLAREFTDTQYF
d_call: -; clone_size: -; v_call: TRBV6-1; j_call: TRBJ2-6; cdr3_nt: TGTGCCAGCAGTGAAAGACGGAGCTCTGGGGCCAACGTCCTGACTTTC; cdr3_aa: CASSERRSSGANVLTF
d_call: -; clone_size: -; v_call: TRBV6-1; j_call: TRBJ2-7; cdr3_nt: TGTGCCAGCAGTGAGGGGGGATACGAGCAGTACTTC; cdr3_aa: CASSEGGYEQYF
d_call: -; clone_size: -; v_call: TRBV6-1; j_call: TRBJ1-6; cdr3_nt: TGTGCCAGCAGTGATCACCTGAGCTCCTATAATTCACCCCTCCACTTT; cdr3_aa: CASSDHLSSYNSPLHF
d_call: -; clone_size: -; v_call: TRBV7-9; j_call: TRBJ1-2; cdr3_nt: TGTGCCAGCAGCTTAGAGGGCAGGGACTATGGCTACACCTTC; cdr3_aa: CASSLEGRDYGYTF
d_call: -; clone_size: -; v_call: TRBV5-1; j_call: TRBJ1-1; cdr3_nt: TGCGCCAGCAGCTTGGGGCGGGGACCTAAAGCTTTCTTT; cdr3_aa: CASSLGRGPKAFF
d_call: -; clone_size: -; v_call: TRBV2; j_call: TRBJ1-4; cdr3_nt: TGTGCCAGCAGCGATCAGGGTGGGAAAGAAAAACTGTTTTTT; cdr3_aa: CASSDQGGKEKLFF
d_call: TRBD2; clone_size: -; v_call: TRBV5-1; j_call: TRBJ2-7; cdr3_nt: TGCGCCAGCAAATCAACTAGCGGGCACTACGAGCAGTACTTC; cdr3_aa: CASKSTSGHYEQYF
d_call: TRBD1; clone_size: -; v_call: TRBV7-8; j_call: TRBJ2-7; cdr3_nt: TGTGCCAGCAGCTTAGGACAGGGGGTGGTCTACGAGCAGTACTTC; cdr3_aa: CASSLGQGVVYEQYF
d_call: -; clone_size: once; v_call: TRBV6-1; j_call: TRBJ2-5; cdr3_nt: TGTGCCAACCGCTTACTGGGAGCTGGCGGGACCCAGTACTTC; cdr3_aa: CANRLLGAGGTQYF
d_call: TRBD2; clone_size: -; v_call: TRBV11-3; j_call: TRBJ2-1; cdr3_nt: TGTGCCAGCAGCTTAGCCGGGACTAGCGCCTACAATGAGCAGTTCTTC; cdr3_aa: CASSLAGTSAYNEQFF
d_call: -; clone_size: -; v_call: TRBV5-6; j_call: TRBJ1-1; cdr3_nt: TGTGCCAGCAGCCCCAGGACACCAAACACTGAAGCTTTCTTT; cdr3_aa: CASSPRTPNTEAFF
d_call: -; clone_size: once; v_call: TRBV5-1; j_call: TRBJ2-3; cdr3_nt: TGCGCCAGCAGCTTGCTTTCGTCTAGCACAGATACGCAGTATTTT; cdr3_aa: CASSLLSSSTDTQYF
d_call: TRBD2; clone_size: -; v_call: TRBV5-6; j_call: TRBJ2-1; cdr3_nt: TGTGCCAGCAGCATAGCGGGAGGGCCTCGGTCATTTCGTGAGCAGTTCTTC; cdr3_aa: CASSIAGGPRSFREQFF
d_call: -; clone_size: -; v_call: TRBV4-1; j_call: TRBJ1-6; cdr3_nt: TGCGCCAGCAGCCAAGCCTTCGCGGGAGACAGCGACCTCCACTTT; cdr3_aa: CASSQAFAGDSDLHF
d_call: TRBD2; clone_size: few; v_call: TRBV9; j_call: TRBJ2-7; cdr3_nt: TGTGCCAGCAGCGTGGGGGACTATGCCTACGAGCAGTACTTC; cdr3_aa: CASSVGDYAYEQYF